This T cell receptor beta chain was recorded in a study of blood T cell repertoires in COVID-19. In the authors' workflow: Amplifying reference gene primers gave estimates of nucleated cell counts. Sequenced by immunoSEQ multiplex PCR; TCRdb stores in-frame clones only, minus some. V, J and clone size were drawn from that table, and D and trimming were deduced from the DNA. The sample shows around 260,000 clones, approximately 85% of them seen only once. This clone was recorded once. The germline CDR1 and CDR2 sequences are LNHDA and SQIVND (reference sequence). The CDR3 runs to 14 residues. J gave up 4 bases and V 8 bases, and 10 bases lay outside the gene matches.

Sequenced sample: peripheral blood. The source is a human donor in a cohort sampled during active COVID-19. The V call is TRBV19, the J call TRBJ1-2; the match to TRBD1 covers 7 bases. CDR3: CASLQPGGIYGYTF. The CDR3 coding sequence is TGTGCCAGTCTTCAACCAGGGGGTATCTATGGCTACACCTTC.